Below are 10 T cell receptor beta chains sequenced from a single sample in a study of blood T cell repertoires in COVID-19. Assay used: immunoSEQ multiplex PCR; TCRdb lists only in-frame clones, some missing. The data contain 400,000 to 500,000 clones, around 87% of them singletons. Sequencing used PBMCs or T cells enriched from blood (not recorded which). The receptor set was obtained from a woman between 40 and 55 years old who had recovered from COVID-19.

This chain links TRBV6-2 or TRBV6-3 with TRBJ2-1; 9 positions agree with TRBD2. V was pared by 4 bases and J by 0 bases, with 13 bases of the junction left unmatched. The V gene's germline CDR1 is MNHEY and CDR2 SVGEGT. The CDR3 contains 19 residues. The CDR3 nucleotides are TGTGCCAGCAGTTTTGAGCTCGCGGGAGGGTCCTCCTCCTACAATGAGCAGTTCTTC. Encoded protein: CASSFELAGGSSSYNEQFF.

V is TRBV3-1 (or the pseudogene TRBV3-2) and J is TRBJ1-3; perhaps TRBD1 as D (5 bases). Germline V gives CDR1 LGHDT, CDR2 YNNKEL (reference sequence). The CDR3 length is 16 residues. The ends were cut back, 1 base at V and 3 bases at J, with 13 bases in the middle. As DNA, the CDR3 is TGTGCCAGCAGCCAAGGGGGCAGGGTTTTTGGAAACACCATATATTTT. Translating it yields CASSQGGRVFGNTIYF.

The chain combines TRBV5-4 with TRBJ2-2; 7 bases match TRBD2. Germline CDR1 reads SGHNT; CDR2 reads YYREEE (reference sequence). The length of the CDR3 is 16 residues. V was pared by 1 base and J by 3 bases, with 6 bases of the junction left unmatched. The CDR3 loop is CASSLTRGSDTGELFF. In DNA, the CDR3 is TGTGCCAGCAGCTTGACTCGCGGGAGTGACACCGGGGAGCTGTTTTTT.

The chain joins TRBV19 to TRBJ2-7; 7 positions agree with TRBD1. Germline trimming cut 2 bases from V and 3 bases from J; bases unmatched to any gene: 7. CDR1 LNHDA and CDR2 SQIVND come from the germline V gene (reference sequence). The CDR3 runs 15 residues. The CDR3 protein is CASSITWTGNYEQYF. CDR3 coding DNA: TGTGCCAGTAGTATAACGTGGACAGGAAACTACGAGCAGTACTTC.

The chain recombines TRBV4-2 with TRBJ2-7; 9 bases map to TRBD2. After removal of 1 base from V and 1 base from J, the junction contained 11 bases not matched to a gene. CDR3 length equals 18 residues. Germline CDR1 reads LGHNA; CDR2 reads YNFKEQ. CDR3 loop: CASSQALGPAGGSYEQYF. CDR3 bases: TGTGCCAGCAGCCAAGCACTCGGGCCCGCGGGAGGGTCCTACGAGCAGTACTTC.

This clone was observed a single time. The CDR3 coding sequence is TGCGCCAGCAGCTTTCAAGTGGGGGGCCAAGAGACCCAGTACTTC. Translated, it gives CASSFQVGGQETQYF. The chain has TRBV5-1 and TRBJ2-5, with a possible D match to TRBD2 (6 bases). The CDR3 loop spans 15 amino acids. Germline lookup yields CDR1 SGHRS and CDR2 YFSETQ. V shed 2 bases and J shed 1 base, with 12 bases lying between them. The whole variable domain, remainder taken from reference TRBV5-1 and TRBJ2-5, is KAGVTQTPRYLIKTRGQQVTLSCSPISGHRSVSWYQQTPGQGLQFLFEYFSETQRNKGNFPGRFSGRQFSNSRSEMNVSTLELGDSALYLCASSFQVGGQETQYFGPGTRLLVL.

CDR3 bases: TGTGCCAGCAGCCCCGAACCCGGGAGGGGCACCGGGGAGCTGTTTTTT. This encodes CASSPEPGRGTGELFF. V gene TRBV7-2 combines with J gene TRBJ2-2, with 8 bases lining up with TRBD2. This CDR3 has 16 residues. Germline lookup yields CDR1 SGHTA and CDR2 FQGNSA. J lost 4 bases, V lost 5 bases, and 9 bases had no gene match.

This clone showed up just once. This rearrangement joins TRBV5-8 to TRBJ1-1, with D maybe TRBD1 (5 bases). V lost 2 bases to trimming and J lost 5 bases, with 22 bases between them. The length of the CDR3 is 17 residues. Germline V gives CDR1 SGHTS, CDR2 YDEGEE. As DNA, the CDR3 is TGTGCCAGCAGCTTTCGAACGGGGGGAAGAGGTCGGACTGAAGCTTTCTTT. Its protein is CASSFRTGGRGRTEAFF.

This clone was seen only once. The chain uses TRBV20-1 and TRBJ2-7, with D unclear. Germline V lookup: CDR1 DFQATT, CDR2 SNEGSKA (reference sequence). This CDR3 is 13 amino acids long. The V end was cut by 3 bases, the J end by 6 bases, with 15 bases between. CDR3: CSASVATLGEQYF. The CDR3 DNA reads TGCAGTGCTAGTGTAGCTACTCTAGGCGAGCAGTACTTC.

This clone was counted between two and nine times. The V gene is TRBV7-9, the J gene TRBJ1-2; possibly TRBD1 for D (5 bases). This CDR3 region has 14 residues. V lost 4 bases to trimming and J lost 0 bases, with 9 bases between them. The germline CDR1 and CDR2 sequences are SEHNR and FQNEAQ (reference sequence). CDR3 sequence reads: CASSWGGPNYGYTF. CDR3 coding DNA: TGTGCCAGCAGCTGGGGGGGTCCTAACTATGGCTACACCTTC.